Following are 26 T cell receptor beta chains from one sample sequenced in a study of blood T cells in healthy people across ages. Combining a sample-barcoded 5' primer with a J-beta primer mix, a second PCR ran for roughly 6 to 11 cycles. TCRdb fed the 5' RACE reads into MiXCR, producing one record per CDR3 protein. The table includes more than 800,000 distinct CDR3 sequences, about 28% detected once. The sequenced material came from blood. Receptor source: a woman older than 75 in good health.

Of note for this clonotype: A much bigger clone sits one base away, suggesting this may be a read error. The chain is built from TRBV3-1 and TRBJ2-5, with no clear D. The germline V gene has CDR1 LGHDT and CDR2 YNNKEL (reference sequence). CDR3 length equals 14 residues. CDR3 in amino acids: CAGSQSSIDETQYF. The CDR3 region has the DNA TGTGCCGGCAGCCAAAGCTCGATAGATGAGACCCAGTACTTC.

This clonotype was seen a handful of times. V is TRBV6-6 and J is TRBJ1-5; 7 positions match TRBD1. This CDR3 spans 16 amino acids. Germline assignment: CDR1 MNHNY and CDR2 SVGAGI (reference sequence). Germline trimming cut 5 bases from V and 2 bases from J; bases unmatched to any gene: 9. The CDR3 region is CASSPPGGQGNQPQHF. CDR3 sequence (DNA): TGTGCCAGCAGTCCACCCGGCGGACAGGGCAATCAGCCCCAGCATTTT.

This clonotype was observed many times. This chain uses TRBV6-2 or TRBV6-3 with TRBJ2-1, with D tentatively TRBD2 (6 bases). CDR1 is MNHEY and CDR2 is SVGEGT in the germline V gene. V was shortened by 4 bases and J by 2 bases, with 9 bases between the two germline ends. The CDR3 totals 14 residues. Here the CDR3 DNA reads TGTGCCAGCAGTTGGGGACTTACCTACAATGAGCAGTTCTTC. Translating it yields CASSWGLTYNEQFF.

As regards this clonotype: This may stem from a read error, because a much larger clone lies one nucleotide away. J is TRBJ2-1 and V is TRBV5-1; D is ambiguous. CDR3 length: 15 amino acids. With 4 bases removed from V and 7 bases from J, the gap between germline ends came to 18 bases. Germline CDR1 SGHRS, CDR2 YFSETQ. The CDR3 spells CASSPNLVRGNEQFF. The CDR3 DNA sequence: TGCGCCAGCAGCCCTAACTTGGTCCGAGGTAATGAGCAGTTCTTC.

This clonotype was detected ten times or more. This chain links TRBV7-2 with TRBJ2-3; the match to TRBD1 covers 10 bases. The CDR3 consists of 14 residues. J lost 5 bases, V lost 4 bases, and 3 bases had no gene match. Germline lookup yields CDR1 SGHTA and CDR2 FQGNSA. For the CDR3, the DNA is TGTGCCAGCAGCTCGACAGGGGGCAGAGATACGCAGTATTTT. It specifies CASSSTGGRDTQYF.

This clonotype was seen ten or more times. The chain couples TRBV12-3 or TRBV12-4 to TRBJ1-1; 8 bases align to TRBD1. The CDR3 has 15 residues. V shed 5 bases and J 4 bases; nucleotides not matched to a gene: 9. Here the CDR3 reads CASSPRAGGGTEAFF. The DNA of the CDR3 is TGTGCCAGCAGTCCCCGCGCAGGGGGCGGCACTGAAGCTTTCTTT.

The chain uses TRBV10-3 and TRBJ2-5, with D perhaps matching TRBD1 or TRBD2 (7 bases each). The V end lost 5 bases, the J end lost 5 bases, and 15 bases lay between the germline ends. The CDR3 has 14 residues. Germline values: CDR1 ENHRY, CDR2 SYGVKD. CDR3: CAISPGGEMETQYF. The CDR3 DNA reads TGTGCCATCAGTCCAGGGGGGGAAATGGAGACCCAGTACTTC.

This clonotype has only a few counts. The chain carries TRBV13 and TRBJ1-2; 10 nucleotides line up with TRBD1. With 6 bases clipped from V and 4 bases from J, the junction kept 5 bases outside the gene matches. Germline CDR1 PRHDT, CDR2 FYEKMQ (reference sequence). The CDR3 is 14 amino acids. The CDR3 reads CASSRTGGTYGYTF. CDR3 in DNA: TGTGCCAGCAGTCGGACAGGGGGGACCTATGGCTACACCTTC.

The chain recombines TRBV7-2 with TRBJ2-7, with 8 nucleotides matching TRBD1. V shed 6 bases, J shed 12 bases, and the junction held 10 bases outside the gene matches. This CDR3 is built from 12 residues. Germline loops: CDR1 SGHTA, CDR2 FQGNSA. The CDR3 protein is CASSPLAGTGYF. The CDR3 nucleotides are TGTGCCAGCAGTCCTTTAGCCGGGACAGGGTACTTC.

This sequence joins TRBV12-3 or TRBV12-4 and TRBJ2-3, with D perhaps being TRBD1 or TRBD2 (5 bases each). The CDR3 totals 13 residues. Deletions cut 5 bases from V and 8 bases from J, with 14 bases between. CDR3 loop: CASSPLGGGTQYF. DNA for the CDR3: TGTGCCAGCAGTCCCCTGGGTGGGGGTACGCAGTATTTT.

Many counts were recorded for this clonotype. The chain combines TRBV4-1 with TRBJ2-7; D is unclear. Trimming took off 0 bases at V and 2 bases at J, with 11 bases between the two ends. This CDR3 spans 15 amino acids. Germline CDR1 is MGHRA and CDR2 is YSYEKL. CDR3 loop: CASSQDTVYPYEQYF. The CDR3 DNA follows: TGCGCCAGCAGCCAAGATACGGTCTACCCCTACGAGCAGTACTTC.

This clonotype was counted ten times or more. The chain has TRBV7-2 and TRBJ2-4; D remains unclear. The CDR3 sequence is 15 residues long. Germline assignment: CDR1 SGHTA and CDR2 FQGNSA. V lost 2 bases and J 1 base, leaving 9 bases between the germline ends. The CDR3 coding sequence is TGTGCCAGCAGCTTACCGTTGTACGCCAAAAACATTCAGTACTTC. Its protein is CASSLPLYAKNIQYF.

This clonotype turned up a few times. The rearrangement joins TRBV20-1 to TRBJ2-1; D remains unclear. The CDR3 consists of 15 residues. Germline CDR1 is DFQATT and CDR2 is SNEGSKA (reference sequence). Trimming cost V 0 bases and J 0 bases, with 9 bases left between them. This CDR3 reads CSARDLSFSYNEQFF. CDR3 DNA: TGCAGTGCTAGAGATCTGTCCTTCTCCTACAATGAGCAGTTCTTC.

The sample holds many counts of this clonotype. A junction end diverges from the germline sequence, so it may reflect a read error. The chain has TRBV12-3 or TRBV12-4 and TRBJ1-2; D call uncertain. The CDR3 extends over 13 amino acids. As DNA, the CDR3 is TGTGCCAGCAGCTTAGGACTAAGGGATGGCTACACCTTC. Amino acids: CASSLGLRDGYTF.

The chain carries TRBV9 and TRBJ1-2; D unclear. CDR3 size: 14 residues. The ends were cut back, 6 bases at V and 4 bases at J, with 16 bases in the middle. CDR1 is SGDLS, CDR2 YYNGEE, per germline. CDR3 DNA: TGTGCCAGCACCCCCAGCCGGGGAGGCTATGGCTACACCTTC. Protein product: CASTPSRGGYGYTF.

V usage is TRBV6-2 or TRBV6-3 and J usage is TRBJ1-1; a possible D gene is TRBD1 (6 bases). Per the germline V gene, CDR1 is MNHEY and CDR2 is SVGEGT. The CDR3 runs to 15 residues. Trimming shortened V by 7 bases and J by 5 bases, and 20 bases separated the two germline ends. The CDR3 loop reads CASNKIRQEATEAFF. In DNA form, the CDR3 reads TGTGCCAGCAATAAAATCCGACAGGAAGCGACTGAAGCTTTCTTT.

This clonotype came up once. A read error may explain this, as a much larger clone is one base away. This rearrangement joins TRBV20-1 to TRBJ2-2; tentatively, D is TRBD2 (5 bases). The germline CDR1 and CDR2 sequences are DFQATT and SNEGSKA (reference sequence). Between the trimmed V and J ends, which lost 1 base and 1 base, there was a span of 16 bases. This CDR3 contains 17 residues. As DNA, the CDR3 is TGCAGTGCTAGAGGTCATACGAGGGAAAAGAACACCGGGGAGCTGTTTTTT. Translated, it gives CSARGHTREKNTGELFF.

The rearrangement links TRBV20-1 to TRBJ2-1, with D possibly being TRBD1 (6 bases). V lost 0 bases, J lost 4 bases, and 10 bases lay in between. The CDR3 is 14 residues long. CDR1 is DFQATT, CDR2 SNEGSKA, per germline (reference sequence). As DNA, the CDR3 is TGCAGTGCTAGAGACCCGACAGGTTACAATGAGCAGTTCTTC. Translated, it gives CSARDPTGYNEQFF.

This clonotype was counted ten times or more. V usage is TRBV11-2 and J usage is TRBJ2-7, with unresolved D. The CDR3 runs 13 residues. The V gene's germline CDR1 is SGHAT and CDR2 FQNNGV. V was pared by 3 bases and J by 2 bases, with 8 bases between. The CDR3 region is CASSLSEPYEQYF. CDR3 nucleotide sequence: TGTGCCAGCAGCTTGAGTGAGCCCTACGAGCAGTACTTC. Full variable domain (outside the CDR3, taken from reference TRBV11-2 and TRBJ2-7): EAGVAQSPRYKIIEKRQSVAFWCNPISGHATLYWYQQILGQGPKLLIQFQNNGVVDDSQLPKDRFSAERLKGVDSTLKIQPAKLEDSAVYLCASSLSEPYEQYFGPGTRLTVT.

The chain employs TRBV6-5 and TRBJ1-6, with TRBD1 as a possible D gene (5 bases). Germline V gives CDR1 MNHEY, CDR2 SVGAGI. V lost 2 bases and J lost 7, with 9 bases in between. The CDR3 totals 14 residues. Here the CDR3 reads CASSYRGGNSPLHF. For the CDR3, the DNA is TGTGCCAGCAGTTACCGGGGGGGAAATTCACCCCTCCACTTT.

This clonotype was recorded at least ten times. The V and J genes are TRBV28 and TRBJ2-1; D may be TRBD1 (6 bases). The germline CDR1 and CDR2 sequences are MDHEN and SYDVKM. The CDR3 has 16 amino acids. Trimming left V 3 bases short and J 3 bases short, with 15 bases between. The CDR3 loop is CASSFESWTVYNEQFF. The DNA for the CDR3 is TGTGCCAGCAGTTTTGAGTCGTGGACAGTCTACAATGAGCAGTTCTTC.

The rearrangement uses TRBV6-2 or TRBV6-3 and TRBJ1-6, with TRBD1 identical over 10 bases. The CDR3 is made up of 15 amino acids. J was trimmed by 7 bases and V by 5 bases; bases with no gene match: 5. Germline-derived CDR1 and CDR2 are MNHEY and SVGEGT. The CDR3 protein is CASSRADRGNSPLHF. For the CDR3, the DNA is TGTGCCAGCAGTCGGGCGGACAGGGGGAATTCACCCCTCCACTTT.

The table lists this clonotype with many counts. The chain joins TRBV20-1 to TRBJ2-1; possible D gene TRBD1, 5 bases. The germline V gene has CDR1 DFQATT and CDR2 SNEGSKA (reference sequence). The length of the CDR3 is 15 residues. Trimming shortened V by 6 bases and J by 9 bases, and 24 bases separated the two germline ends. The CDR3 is CSAFFGFQGRGEQFF. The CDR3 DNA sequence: TGCAGTGCGTTCTTCGGTTTCCAGGGTCGTGGTGAGCAGTTCTTC.

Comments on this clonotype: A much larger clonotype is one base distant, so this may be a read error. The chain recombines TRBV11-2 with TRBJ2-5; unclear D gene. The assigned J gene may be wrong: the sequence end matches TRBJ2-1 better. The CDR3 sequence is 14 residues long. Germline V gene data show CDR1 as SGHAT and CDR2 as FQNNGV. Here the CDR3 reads CASSYGQNQETQFF. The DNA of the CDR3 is TGTGCCAGCAGCTACGGGCAGAACCAAGAGACCCAGTTCTTC.

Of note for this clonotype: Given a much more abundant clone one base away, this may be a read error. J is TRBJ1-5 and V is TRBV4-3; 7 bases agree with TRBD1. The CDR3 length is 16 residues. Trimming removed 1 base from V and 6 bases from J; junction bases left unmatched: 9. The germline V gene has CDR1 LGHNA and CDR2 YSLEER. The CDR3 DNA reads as TGCGCCAGCAGCCAAGGTATGGGCAGGGGGAGTCAGCCCCAGCATTTT. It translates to CASSQGMGRGSQPQHF.

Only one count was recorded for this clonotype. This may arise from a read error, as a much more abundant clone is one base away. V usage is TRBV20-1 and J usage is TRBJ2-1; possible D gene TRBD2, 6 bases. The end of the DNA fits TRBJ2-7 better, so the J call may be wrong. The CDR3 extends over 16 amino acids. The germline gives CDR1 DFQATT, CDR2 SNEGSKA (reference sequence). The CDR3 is CSARDLGFGSYNEQYF. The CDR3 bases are TGCAGTGCAAGGGACTTAGGGTTTGGTTCCTACAATGAGCAGTACTTC.